Each of the 2 T cell receptor beta chains below was sequenced from the same sample in a study of blood T cell repertoires in COVID-19. Sequenced by immunoSEQ multiplex PCR; TCRdb stores in-frame clones only, minus some. The profile shows around 67,000 clones, 84% of them singletons. Sequencing was performed on peripheral blood. These receptors came from a man aged 65 to 85 with acute or convalescent COVID-19.

The V and J genes are TRBV29-1 and TRBJ2-7; 7 bases line up with TRBD2. V was pared by 3 bases and J by 2 bases, with 7 bases of the junction left unmatched. The germline gives CDR1 SQVTM, CDR2 ANQGSEA. The CDR3 length is 14 residues. The CDR3 loop is CSVDVGGRAYEQYF. The DNA for the CDR3 is TGCAGCGTTGATGTAGGTGGGAGGGCCTACGAGCAGTACTTC.

This clone occurred many times. This chain connects TRBV28 to TRBJ2-1, with D maybe TRBD2 (6 bases). Germline V gene sequence: CDR1 MDHEN, CDR2 SYDVKM. The CDR3 loop spans 15 amino acids. V shed 5 bases and J shed 4 bases, with 15 bases lying between them. The CDR3 region is CASSAGLASYNEQFF. The CDR3 nucleotides are TGTGCCAGCAGTGCGGGGCTAGCGAGTTACAATGAGCAGTTCTTC.